One sample yielded the 30 T cell receptor beta chains listed below, sequenced in a study of PD-1 blockade in classical Hodgkin lymphoma. Sequenced by immunoSEQ multiplex PCR; TCRdb stores in-frame clones only, minus some. Of 21,000 or so clones in the sample, 88% were seen once. The time point denotes: cycle 4 day 1 (C4D1), after less than 7 weeks of nivolumab. Every patient experienced relapse after autologous stem cell transplantation, and brentuximab vedotin exposure varied. The sequencing used peripheral blood mononuclear cells (PBMCs), collected before the fourth cycle of nivolumab. These TCRs come from a human donor with classical Hodgkin lymphoma.

There are a few counts of this clone. This rearrangement joins TRBV4-1 to TRBJ2-7; 15 bases align to TRBD2. This CDR3 is built from 17 residues. Trimming at V came to 2 bases and at J to 4 bases, leaving 6 bases not matched to a gene. Germline V CDR1 and CDR2: MGHRA, YSYEKL. The CDR3 coding sequence is TGCGCCAGCAGCCAAAGGACTAGCGGGGGGGTTTCTTACGAGCAGTACTTC. Translation: CASSQRTSGGVSYEQYF.

This chain links TRBV7-9 with TRBJ2-5; 9 nucleotides align to TRBD2. The CDR3 is 13 residues long. In germline, CDR1 is SEHNR, CDR2 FQNEAQ (reference sequence). V shed 5 bases and J 5 bases; nucleotides not matched to a gene: 3. CDR3 sequence (DNA): TGTGCCAGCAGCGAGAGCGGGAGGGAGACCCAGTACTTC. It codes for CASSESGRETQYF.

In this sample, this clone turned up once. V gene TRBV28 combines with J gene TRBJ2-1, with unresolved D. CDR3 length: 14 residues. Germline V CDR1 and CDR2: MDHEN, SYDVKM. The V end lost 4 bases, the J end lost 4 bases, and 11 bases lay between the germline ends. DNA of the CDR3: TGTGCCAGCAGTTCGCCCCCGGGTTACAATGAGCAGTTCTTC. Translated: CASSSPPGYNEQFF.

The chain couples TRBV19 to TRBJ2-7; a weak D match, TRBD1 (5 bases). CDR3 length: 15 amino acids. Per germline, CDR1 LNHDA and CDR2 SQIVND (reference sequence). Trimming shortened V by 3 bases and J by 3 bases, and 15 bases separated the two germline ends. For the CDR3, the DNA is TGTGCCAGTAGTATGCCAGGGCGAGTTATCTACGAGCAGTACTTC. It codes for CASSMPGRVIYEQYF.

This clone was seen a single time. The rearrangement links TRBV28 to TRBJ1-1; D not certain. This CDR3 region has 13 residues. The germline CDR1 and CDR2 sequences are MDHEN and SYDVKM. V lost 6 bases and J lost 1, with 9 bases in between. The DNA of the CDR3 is TGTGCCAGCAGAAACTCTGGGAACACTGAAGCTTTCTTT. It translates to CASRNSGNTEAFF.

This chain joins TRBV7-9 and TRBJ1-1; D remains unclear. The CDR3 is 13 amino acids. V lost 1 base and J lost 5, with 8 bases in between. Germline-derived CDR1 and CDR2 are SEHNR and FQNEAQ (reference sequence). CDR3 in amino acids: CASSLGVQTEAFF. The CDR3, as DNA: TGTGCCAGCAGCTTAGGTGTGCAAACTGAAGCTTTCTTT.

The rearrangement uses TRBV2 and TRBJ1-2; D possibly corresponds to TRBD1 (6 bases). The CDR3 spans 13 residues. CDR1 is SNHLY and CDR2 is FYNNEI in the germline V gene. Trimming pared 6 bases from V and 7 bases from J, leaving 15 bases between. CDR3 sequence (DNA): TGTGCCAGCAGGGACAGTCTCGTCTCTGGCTACACCTTC. Encoded protein: CASRDSLVSGYTF.

The V gene is TRBV6-1, the J gene TRBJ2-2; D is ambiguous. This CDR3 is 17 amino acids long. The germline V gene has CDR1 MNHNS and CDR2 SASEGT. The ends were cut back, 3 bases at V and 8 bases at J, with 22 bases in the middle. The DNA for the CDR3 is TGTGCCAGCAGTGATTTGGCCTCTTCCTATCTGGCTGGGGAGCTGTTTTTT. Its protein is CASSDLASSYLAGELFF.

The rearrangement links TRBV19 to TRBJ2-2; TRBD1 is a possible D gene (6 bases). The V end lost 4 bases, the J end lost 2 bases, and 8 bases lay between the germline ends. Germline CDR1 and CDR2: LNHDA and SQIVND (reference sequence). The CDR3 is 14 amino acids. CDR3 DNA sequence: TGTGCCAGTAGTAAGGACAGAAACACCGGGGAGCTGTTTTTT. Residues: CASSKDRNTGELFF.

The chain uses TRBV5-4 and TRBJ2-7; 13 positions agree with TRBD2. This CDR3 spans 17 amino acids. The germline V gene encodes CDR1 SGHNT and CDR2 YYREEE (reference sequence). V shed 1 base, J shed 2 bases, and the junction held 6 bases outside the gene matches. CDR3 bases: TGTGCCAGCAGCTTGATACCGGGACTAGCGGGGACCTACGAGCAGTACTTC. Its translation: CASSLIPGLAGTYEQYF.

V and J are TRBV6-6 and TRBJ2-1; D may be TRBD1 (6 bases). CDR3 length equals 15 residues. V lost 3 bases to trimming and J lost 0 bases, with 9 bases between them. From germline, CDR1 is MNHNY and CDR2 SVGAGI (reference sequence). CDR3 DNA sequence: TGTGCCAGCAGTTATCAGGGGAGCTCCTACAATGAGCAGTTCTTC. Translation: CASSYQGSSYNEQFF.

The chain recombines TRBV9 with TRBJ2-2, with D perhaps given as TRBD1 or TRBD2 (6 bases each). The CDR3 totals 17 residues. V was pared by 2 bases and J by 0 bases, with 14 bases between. Per germline, CDR1 SGDLS and CDR2 YYNGEE. The chain's CDR3 is CASSVLPGGANTGELFF. CDR3 coding DNA: TGTGCCAGCAGCGTTTTACCCGGGGGCGCGAACACCGGGGAGCTGTTTTTT.

This rearrangement joins TRBV18 to TRBJ2-3, with D possibly being TRBD2 (5 bases). The germline V gene encodes CDR1 KGHSH and CDR2 LQKENI. The CDR3 loop spans 16 amino acids. V lost 0 bases to trimming and J lost 5 bases, with 15 bases between them. DNA of the CDR3: TGTGCCAGCTCACCACCGTTAACGGGGTTCAAAGATACGCAGTATTTT. Translating gives CASSPPLTGFKDTQYF.

The V call is TRBV19, the J call TRBJ2-4; TRBD2 matches at 11 bases. V lost 6 bases and J lost 4; bases outside the gene matches: 5. Germline assignment: CDR1 LNHDA and CDR2 SQIVND (reference sequence). The CDR3 spans 15 residues. In DNA, the CDR3 is TGTGCCAGTAGACCGACTAGCGGGACAAAAAACATTCAGTACTTC. This sequence encodes CASRPTSGTKNIQYF.

The rearrangement uses TRBV7-9 and TRBJ2-1; D gene unclear. The CDR3 is 14 residues long. V was trimmed by 1 base and J by 4 bases, leaving 8 bases between them. Germline values: CDR1 SEHNR, CDR2 FQNEAQ (reference sequence). The CDR3 sequence: CASSLGGGYNEQFF. The CDR3 DNA reads as TGTGCCAGCAGCTTAGGAGGCGGATACAATGAGCAGTTCTTC.

The rearrangement links TRBV29-1 to TRBJ2-6, with TRBD2 identical over 11 bases. The CDR3 has 17 residues. Losses at the gene ends were 6 bases for V and 0 bases for J; bases not matched to a gene: 7. Germline-derived CDR1 and CDR2 are SQVTM and ANQGSEA. CDR3 coding DNA: TGCAGCGTAGAACTAGCGGGGGACGTCTCTGGGGCCAACGTCCTGACTTTC. Translated, it gives CSVELAGDVSGANVLTF.

The gene calls are TRBV30 and TRBJ2-1; 14 bases map to TRBD2. Per germline, CDR1 GTSNPN and CDR2 SVGIG (reference sequence). CDR3 length: 15 amino acids. V shed 4 bases, J shed 4 bases, and the junction held 3 bases outside the gene matches. The CDR3 sequence is CAWNRLAGGYNEQFF. In nucleotides, the CDR3 is TGTGCCTGGAACCGACTAGCGGGAGGGTACAATGAGCAGTTCTTC.

This clone is a singleton in its sample. The CDR3 coding sequence is TGCGCCAGCAGCGCAGGGACTAGTAGAAGCACAGATACGCAGTATTTT. Translated: CASSAGTSRSTDTQYF. This chain joins TRBV5-1 and TRBJ2-3; 8 nucleotides agree with TRBD2. Germline assignment: CDR1 SGHRS and CDR2 YFSETQ. This CDR3 has 16 amino acids. V was pared by 4 bases and J by 0 bases, with 7 bases of the junction left unmatched. The variable domain in full, completed from reference TRBV5-1 and TRBJ2-3, reads KAGVTQTPRYLIKTRGQQVTLSCSPISGHRSVSWYQQTPGQGLQFLFEYFSETQRNKGNFPGRFSGRQFSNSRSEMNVSTLELGDSALYLCASSAGTSRSTDTQYFGPGTRLTVL.

V is TRBV29-1 and J is TRBJ1-2; 7 nucleotides agree with TRBD1. CDR3 length: 12 residues. The germline gives CDR1 SQVTM, CDR2 ANQGSEA. The V segment lost 7 bases and the J segment 4 bases; nucleotides outside the gene matches: 6. As DNA, the CDR3 is TGCAGCGCAAAGGGACAGCTCTATGGCTACACCTTC. Its translation: CSAKGQLYGYTF.

This clone was detected a few times. V gene TRBV4-1 combines with J gene TRBJ1-1, with D perhaps TRBD1 (6 bases). Germline V gene sequence: CDR1 MGHRA, CDR2 YSYEKL. Deletions cut 2 bases from V and 5 bases from J, with 15 bases between. This CDR3 comprises 15 residues. The CDR3 DNA sequence: TGCGCCAGCAGCCAACTGTTCACAGGGTGGACTGAAGCTTTCTTT. Translated, it gives CASSQLFTGWTEAFF.

The chain recombines TRBV21-1 with TRBJ2-5; the D call in the table, TRBD1, was not verified against the DNA. TRBV21-1 is listed as a pseudogene. The CDR3 extends over 18 amino acids. CDR3 region: CASSKKGVARPARETQYF. The CDR3 nucleotides read TGTGCCAGCAGCAAAAAGGGGGTGGCGAGGCCCGCCAGAGAGACCCAGTACTTC.

Here the CDR3 reads CASSPRQGGTGNTIYF. CDR3 in DNA: TGTGCCAGCAGCCCCCGACAGGGGGGAACTGGAAACACCATATATTTT. The chain carries TRBV11-2 and TRBJ1-3; the match to TRBD1 covers 9 bases. The V gene's germline CDR1 is SGHAT and CDR2 FQNNGV. The CDR3 extends over 16 amino acids. Trimming took 5 bases from V and 2 from J; bases not matched to a gene: 7.

This chain connects TRBV20-1 to TRBJ2-1; no reliable D call. The V and J ends lost 8 bases and 4 bases respectively, with 9 bases between them. CDR1 and CDR2 from the germline V gene are DFQATT and SNEGSKA (reference sequence). The CDR3 is made up of 11 amino acids. Written as DNA, the CDR3 is TGCAGTCCCCTCTCTTACAATGAGCAGTTCTTC. This gives the protein CSPLSYNEQFF.

This clone came up once. This sequence joins TRBV6-4 and TRBJ2-5; tentatively, D is TRBD1 (6 bases). The CDR3 has 15 amino acids. The V end lost 6 bases, the J end lost 4 bases, and 18 bases lay between the germline ends. CDR1 is MRHNA, CDR2 SNTAGT, per germline. The DNA for the CDR3 is TGTGCCAGCAGCGCAGAACCGACAGGATCAGAGACCCAGTACTTC. It encodes CASSAEPTGSETQYF.

The chain links TRBV2 to TRBJ2-3; TRBD2 might be the D (6 bases). The CDR3 loop spans 14 amino acids. V lost 2 bases and J 5 bases, leaving 11 bases between the germline ends. Germline V gene data show CDR1 as SNHLY and CDR2 as FYNNEI. The CDR3 protein is CASSESGGLDTQYF. CDR3 bases: TGTGCCAGCAGTGAAAGTGGGGGGTTAGATACGCAGTATTTT.

The V call is TRBV7-9, the J call TRBJ2-1, with a possible D match to TRBD1 (6 bases). Germline CDR1 and CDR2: SEHNR and FQNEAQ (reference sequence). Trimming pared 5 bases from V and 7 bases from J, leaving 24 bases between. CDR3 length equals 17 residues. CDR3 coding DNA: TGTGCCAGCAGCCCTTTCTGGGCAGGGGCGAACACGAATGAGCAGTTCTTC. The encoded protein is CASSPFWAGANTNEQFF.

The chain is built from TRBV5-1 and TRBJ2-2; TRBD1 agrees at 10 bases. Per germline, CDR1 SGHRS and CDR2 YFSETQ. V trimming: 3 bases; J trimming: 8 bases; junction bases outside the gene matches: 10. CDR3 length: 16 residues. The DNA for the CDR3 is TGCGCCAGCAGCTGGCACGACAGGGGGCAGTCAGGGGAGCTGTTTTTT. This gives the protein CASSWHDRGQSGELFF. Supplemented by reference TRBV5-1 and TRBJ2-2, the full variable domain reads KAGVTQTPRYLIKTRGQQVTLSCSPISGHRSVSWYQQTPGQGLQFLFEYFSETQRNKGNFPGRFSGRQFSNSRSEMNVSTLELGDSALYLCASSWHDRGQSGELFFGEGSRLTVL.

This clone was seen a handful of times. The CDR3 DNA is TGTGCCAGCAGCCCAGGGACAGATACGCAGTATTTT. It specifies CASSPGTDTQYF. The chain employs TRBV9 and TRBJ2-3; D might be TRBD1 (5 bases). From germline, CDR1 is SGDLS and CDR2 YYNGEE. V was trimmed by 4 bases and J by 3 bases, leaving 6 bases between them. The length of the CDR3 is 12 residues. Supplemented by reference TRBV9 and TRBJ2-3, the full variable domain reads DSGVTQTPKHLITATGQRVTLRCSPRSGDLSVYWYQQSLDQGLQFLIQYYNGEERAKGNILERFSAQQFPDLHSELNLSSLELGDSALYFCASSPGTDTQYFGPGTRLTVL.

J is TRBJ2-7 and V is TRBV11-2; 11 bases line up with TRBD2. The CDR3 consists of 14 residues. The germline V gene has CDR1 SGHAT and CDR2 FQNNGV. The V gene end was trimmed by 5 bases and the J gene end by 3 bases; junction bases not matched to a gene: 3. CDR3 coding DNA: TGTGCCAGCAGCCCAACTAGCGGGGGCTACGAGCAGTACTTC. Residues: CASSPTSGGYEQYF.

The gene calls are TRBV6-4 and TRBJ1-1; perhaps TRBD1 as D (5 bases). Germline values: CDR1 MRHNA, CDR2 SNTAGT. V lost 6 bases, J lost 0 bases, and 11 bases lay in between. This CDR3 spans 14 amino acids. For the CDR3, the DNA is TGTGCCAGCAGCAGGGCGCCTATGAACACTGAAGCTTTCTTT. Its translation: CASSRAPMNTEAFF.